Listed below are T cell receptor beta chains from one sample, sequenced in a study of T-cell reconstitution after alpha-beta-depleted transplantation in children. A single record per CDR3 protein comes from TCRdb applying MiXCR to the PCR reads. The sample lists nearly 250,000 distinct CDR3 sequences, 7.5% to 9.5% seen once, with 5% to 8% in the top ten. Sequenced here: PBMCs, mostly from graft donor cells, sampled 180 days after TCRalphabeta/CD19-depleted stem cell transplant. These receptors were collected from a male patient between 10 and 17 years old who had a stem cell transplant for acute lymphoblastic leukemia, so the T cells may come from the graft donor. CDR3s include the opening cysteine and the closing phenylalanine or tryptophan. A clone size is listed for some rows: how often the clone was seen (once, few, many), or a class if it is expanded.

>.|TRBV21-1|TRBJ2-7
CASRQFLYEQYF
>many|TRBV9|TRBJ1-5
CASSVGQGFNQPQHF
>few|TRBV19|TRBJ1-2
CASMDSPYGYTF
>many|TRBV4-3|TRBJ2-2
CASSQARAVSTGELFF
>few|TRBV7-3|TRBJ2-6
CASSATGPGANVLTF
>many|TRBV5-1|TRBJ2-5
CASSGRGGETQYF
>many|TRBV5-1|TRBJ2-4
CASSLEGGTNIQYF
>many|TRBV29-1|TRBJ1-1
CSVRGDRDSTEAFF
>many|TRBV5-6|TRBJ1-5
CASSLSPDQPQHF
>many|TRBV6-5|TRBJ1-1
CASSYPGGTEAFF
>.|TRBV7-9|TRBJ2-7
CASSVDREQYF
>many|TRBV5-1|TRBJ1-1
CASSWGPNLNTEAFF
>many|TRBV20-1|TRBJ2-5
CSARGGLTTGFQETQYF
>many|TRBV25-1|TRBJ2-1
CASCGSESSYNEQFF
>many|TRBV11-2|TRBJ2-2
CASSNRGGTSNTGELFF
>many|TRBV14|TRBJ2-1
CASSQGLQRWDNEQFF
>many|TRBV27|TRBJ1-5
CASSLTNSNQPQHF
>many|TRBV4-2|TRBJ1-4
CASSLVGIPGEKLFF
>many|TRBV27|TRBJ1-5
CASSPYRDINQPQHF
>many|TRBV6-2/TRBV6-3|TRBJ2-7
CASNHWGGGFNEQYF
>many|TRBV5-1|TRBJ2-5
CASSLVGGGPQETQYF
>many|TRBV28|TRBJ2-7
CASSYPGQVEQYF
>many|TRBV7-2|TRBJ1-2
CASSLEGHGYTF
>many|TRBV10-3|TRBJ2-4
CAISERLAEVKNIQYF
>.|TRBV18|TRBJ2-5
CASSPLGAGLSIEETQYF
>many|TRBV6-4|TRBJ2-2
CASAPNTGELFF
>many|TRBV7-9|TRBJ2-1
CASSMGRGAKKGEQFF
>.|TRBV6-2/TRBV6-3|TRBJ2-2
CASSYSLGQGNTGELFF
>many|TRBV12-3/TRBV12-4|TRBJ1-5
CASSRAGEQPQHF
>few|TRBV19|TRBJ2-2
CASTQDSPFTTGELFF
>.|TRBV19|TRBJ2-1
CASSKLPWGLAGANSYNEQFF
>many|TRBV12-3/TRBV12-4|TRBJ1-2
CASSYTGGKSYGYTF
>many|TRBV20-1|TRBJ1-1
CSAPGTGAGNTEAFF
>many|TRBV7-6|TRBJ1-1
CASSLSQGGHTEAFF
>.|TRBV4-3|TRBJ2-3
CASCQDEGPDTQYF
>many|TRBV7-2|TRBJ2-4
CASSSTGGWGNIQYF
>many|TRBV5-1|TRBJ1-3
CASSIELAGNTIYF
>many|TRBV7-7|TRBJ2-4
CASSTSGGPKNIQYF
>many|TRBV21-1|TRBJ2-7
CASSKDTSPPYEQYF
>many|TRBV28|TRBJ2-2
CASSLREGTLTGELFF
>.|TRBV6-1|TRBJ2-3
CATRQGSLGTDTQYF
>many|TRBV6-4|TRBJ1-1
CASSDSGEGMNTEAFF
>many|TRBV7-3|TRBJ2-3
CASSLSTGRGDTQYF
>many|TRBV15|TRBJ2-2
CATSRDRGTGELFF
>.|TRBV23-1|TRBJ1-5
CASTPSVSNQPQHF
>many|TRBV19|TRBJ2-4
CASSVAGALAKNIQYF
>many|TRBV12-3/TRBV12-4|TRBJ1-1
CASSGRGNTEAFF
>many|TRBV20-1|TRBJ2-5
CSAHPWGGETQYF
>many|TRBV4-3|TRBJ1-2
CASSQDRGRNGYTF
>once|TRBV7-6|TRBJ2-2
CASSLDTSGGAGELYF
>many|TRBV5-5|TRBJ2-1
CASSDRQINEQFF
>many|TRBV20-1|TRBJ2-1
CSAPKEGNEQFF
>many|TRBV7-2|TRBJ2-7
CASSWDREPSYEQYF
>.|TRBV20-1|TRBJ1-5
CGAKGGNQPQHF
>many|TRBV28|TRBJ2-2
CASRAPTGNTGELFF
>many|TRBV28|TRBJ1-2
CASSPAPIVPNYGYTF
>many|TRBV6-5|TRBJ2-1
CASRFGGNDYNEQFF
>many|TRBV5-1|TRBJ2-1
CASSKGGGYNEQFF
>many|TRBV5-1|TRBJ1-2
CASSLDDYGYTF